This entry lists 24 T cell receptor beta chains sequenced from one sample in a study of response to subunit inactivated influenza vaccine. Each CDR3 protein gets one entry after TCRdb re-called the RT-PCR reads with MiXCR. Of about 650,000 distinct CDR3 sequences in the sample, 15% to 17% are singletons; the top ten hold 11%. The material was PBMCs from blood, obtained less than 13 days after vaccination. Source of these receptors: a man aged 50-60 years who received an inactivated influenza vaccine.

This clonotype was seen only a few times. J is TRBJ2-5 and V is TRBV5-1, with 10 positions matching TRBD2. This CDR3 has 17 amino acids. J gave up 2 bases and V 0 bases, and 7 bases lay outside the gene matches. Germline CDR1 is SGHRS and CDR2 is YFSETQ. The CDR3 sequence: CASSLAPSGGNQETQYF. The CDR3 nucleotides are TGCGCCAGCAGCTTGGCCCCTAGCGGGGGAAATCAAGAGACCCAGTACTTC.

This clonotype was recorded at least ten times. This rearrangement joins TRBV4-1 to TRBJ1-1; no reliable D call. The CDR3 contains 16 residues. The germline V gene encodes CDR1 MGHRA and CDR2 YSYEKL. V dropped 0 bases and J dropped 7 bases, with 18 bases sitting between them. CDR3 in amino acids: CASSQDRTFLYVEAFF. DNA of the CDR3: TGCGCCAGCAGCCAAGATAGAACGTTCTTGTACGTTGAAGCTTTCTTT.

This chain links TRBV29-1 with TRBJ2-3; D might be TRBD1 (6 bases). This CDR3 has 13 residues. V was cut by 7 bases and J by 0 bases, with 11 bases left in between. CDR1 is SQVTM and CDR2 is ANQGSEA in the germline V gene. The CDR3 loop reads CSARTDSTDTQYF. The DNA for the CDR3 is TGCAGCGCTCGGACAGATAGCACAGATACGCAGTATTTT.

There are a few counts of this clonotype. The V gene is TRBV7-2, the J gene TRBJ2-7, with D perhaps TRBD1 (6 bases). The CDR3 contains 12 residues. V was pared by 2 bases and J by 6 bases, with 8 bases between. Germline assignment: CDR1 SGHTA and CDR2 FQGNSA. Here the CDR3 reads CASSLPRGEQYF. As DNA, the CDR3 is TGTGCCAGCAGCTTACCCAGGGGCGAGCAGTACTTC.

This chain links TRBV3-1 with TRBJ2-3, with TRBD2 matching over 8 bases. CDR3 size: 16 residues. Germline assignment: CDR1 LGHDT and CDR2 YNNKEL (reference sequence). V dropped 1 base and J dropped 2; count of bases not matched to a gene: 5. CDR3 region: CASSQGPGGFTDTQYF. The CDR3 region has the DNA TGTGCCAGCAGCCAAGGGCCGGGGGGGTTCACAGATACGCAGTATTTT.

This clonotype was picked up a small number of times. The chain carries TRBV7-9 and TRBJ2-3; 7 positions match TRBD2. Germline V CDR1 and CDR2: SEHNR, FQNEAQ (reference sequence). The junction had 6 bases not matched to a gene; V was cut back by 1 base and J by 2 bases. The CDR3 contains 16 residues. CDR3 loop: CASSLGTGTNTDTQYF. The CDR3 DNA reads TGTGCCAGCAGCTTAGGTACCGGGACTAACACAGATACGCAGTATTTT.

A few counts support this clonotype. This chain uses TRBV29-1 with TRBJ2-1, with 8 bases fitting TRBD2. V was pared by 2 bases and J by 6 bases, with 6 bases of the junction left unmatched. From germline, CDR1 is SQVTM and CDR2 ANQGSEA. The CDR3 is 14 amino acids. CDR3 region: CSVERSGSVNEQFF. In nucleotides, the CDR3 is TGCAGCGTTGAACGAAGCGGGAGTGTCAATGAGCAGTTCTTC.

The chain combines TRBV30 with TRBJ2-3; 14 bases agree with TRBD2. V lost 0 bases and J lost 4; bases outside the gene matches: 9. Germline CDR1 GTSNPN, CDR2 SVGIG (reference sequence). CDR3 length: 18 amino acids. The CDR3 protein is CAWSVWTSGGPRADTQYF. CDR3 sequence (DNA): TGTGCCTGGAGTGTTTGGACTAGCGGGGGGCCCCGGGCAGATACGCAGTATTTT. The whole variable domain, remainder taken from reference TRBV30 and TRBJ2-3, is SQTIHQWPATLVQPVGSPLSLECTVEGTSNPNLYWYRQAAGRGLQLLFYSVGIGQISSEVPQNLSASRPQDRQFILSSKKLLLSDSGFYLCAWSVWTSGGPRADTQYFGPGTRLTVL.

The chain recombines TRBV12-3 or TRBV12-4 with TRBJ2-5; 7 nucleotides agree with TRBD1. V was clipped by 6 bases and J by 5 bases; unmatched bases: 6. The CDR3 contains 13 residues. The CDR3 sequence: CASRLTGVETQYF. The CDR3 coding sequence is TGTGCCAGCAGACTAACAGGGGTCGAGACCCAGTACTTC.

The chain joins TRBV5-1 to TRBJ2-1, with 16 bases fitting TRBD2. The CDR3 runs 16 residues. The V gene's germline CDR1 is SGHRS and CDR2 YFSETQ. The V gene end was trimmed by 4 bases and the J gene end by 8 bases; junction bases not matched to a gene: 6. CDR3 loop: CASSGGTSGGAYEQFF. The CDR3 nucleotides read TGCGCCAGCAGCGGAGGGACTAGCGGGGGGGCCTATGAGCAGTTCTTC. Looking up the rest from reference TRBV5-1 and TRBJ2-1 gives the full variable domain: KAGVTQTPRYLIKTRGQQVTLSCSPISGHRSVSWYQQTPGQGLQFLFEYFSETQRNKGNFPGRFSGRQFSNSRSEMNVSTLELGDSALYLCASSGGTSGGAYEQFFGPGTRLTVL.

This clonotype was counted between two and nine times. The J gene is TRBJ1-5, the V gene TRBV6-1; D is perhaps TRBD1 (5 bases). Trimming shortened V by 1 base and J by 7 bases, and 8 bases separated the two germline ends. The CDR3 is made up of 13 amino acids. Germline loops: CDR1 MNHNS, CDR2 SASEGT. The CDR3 sequence is CASSEGGVQPQHF. The CDR3 DNA is TGTGCCAGCAGTGAAGGAGGGGTACAGCCCCAGCATTTT.

The rearrangement joins TRBV28 to TRBJ2-2; 9 nucleotides match TRBD1. This CDR3 is 16 amino acids long. J was trimmed by 1 base and V by 5 bases; bases with no gene match: 5. From germline, CDR1 is MDHEN and CDR2 SYDVKM. CDR3: CASSHLTGGNTGELFF. CDR3 DNA: TGTGCCAGCAGTCATCTGACAGGGGGGAACACCGGGGAGCTGTTTTTT.

This clonotype was detected many times. The chain links TRBV29-1 to TRBJ2-1; D is undetermined. This CDR3 comprises 12 residues. Germline assignment: CDR1 SQVTM and CDR2 ANQGSEA. V lost 2 bases and J lost 7, with 9 bases in between. The CDR3 reads CSVERGPNEQFF. CDR3 DNA: TGCAGCGTTGAACGCGGTCCGAATGAGCAGTTCTTC.

V usage is TRBV5-1 and J usage is TRBJ2-2; 14 bases agree with TRBD2. This CDR3 comprises 18 residues. From germline, CDR1 is SGHRS and CDR2 YFSETQ. Losses at the gene ends were 1 base for V and 4 bases for J; bases not matched to a gene: 6. The CDR3 loop reads CASSLPGLAGGFTGELFF. The DNA of the CDR3 is TGCGCCAGCAGCTTGCCTGGACTAGCGGGGGGCTTCACCGGGGAGCTGTTTTTT.

This clonotype was picked up a small number of times. V is TRBV20-1 and J is TRBJ2-1, with TRBD2 matching 9 bases. With 6 bases clipped from V and 8 bases from J, the junction kept 8 bases outside the gene matches. The germline V gene encodes CDR1 DFQATT and CDR2 SNEGSKA (reference sequence). The CDR3 sequence is 13 residues long. The CDR3 nucleotides are TGCAGTGCGCTACAGGGACTAGCCCATGAGCAGTTCTTC. Translation: CSALQGLAHEQFF.

V is TRBV5-1 and J is TRBJ2-3; D is unresolved. CDR3 length: 13 residues. The V end lost 4 bases, the J end lost 2 bases, and 8 bases lay between the germline ends. The germline gives CDR1 SGHRS, CDR2 YFSETQ. CDR3 protein: CASSHPDTDTQYF. The CDR3 DNA reads as TGCGCCAGCAGCCATCCAGACACAGATACGCAGTATTTT. The full variable domain, with the rest looked up from reference TRBV5-1 and TRBJ2-3, is KAGVTQTPRYLIKTRGQQVTLSCSPISGHRSVSWYQQTPGQGLQFLFEYFSETQRNKGNFPGRFSGRQFSNSRSEMNVSTLELGDSALYLCASSHPDTDTQYFGPGTRLTVL.

The J gene is TRBJ2-2, the V gene TRBV3-1; D unresolved. The CDR3 has 13 residues. Germline-derived CDR1 and CDR2 are LGHDT and YNNKEL (reference sequence). V was trimmed by 7 bases and J by 6 bases, leaving 12 bases between them. The CDR3 is CASNTVGSGELFF. The CDR3 DNA is TGTGCCAGCAACACAGTAGGGTCCGGGGAGCTGTTTTTT. The variable domain in full, completed from reference TRBV3-1 and TRBJ2-2, reads DTAVSQTPKYLVTQMGNDKSIKCEQNLGHDTMYWYKQDSKKFLKIMFSYNNKELIINETVPNRFSPKSPDKAHLNLHINSLELGDSAVYFCASNTVGSGELFFGEGSRLTVL.

This clonotype was found a few times. The chain joins TRBV7-2 to TRBJ1-5; tentative D call: TRBD1 (5 bases). Trimming stripped 5 bases from V and 2 bases from J, with 13 bases between. The CDR3 extends over 15 amino acids. In germline, CDR1 is SGHTA, CDR2 FQGNSA. CDR3 nucleotide sequence: TGTGCCAGCAGCCCGGACTGGGGCGGCAATCAGCCCCAGCATTTT. Its protein is CASSPDWGGNQPQHF.

The table lists this clonotype with many counts. The chain links TRBV7-2 to TRBJ2-7; D may correspond to TRBD1 or TRBD2 (6 bases each). Germline loops: CDR1 SGHTA, CDR2 FQGNSA. The CDR3 has 14 residues. V lost 5 bases and J lost 2, with 13 bases in between. This chain's CDR3 is CASSPTGATYEQYF. The DNA of the CDR3 is TGTGCCAGCAGCCCCACGGGGGCCACCTACGAGCAGTACTTC.

The DNA for the CDR3 is TGTGCCAGCAGTGTAGGAGGCCCGGGGAATTCACCCCTCCACTTT. The encoded protein is CASSVGGPGNSPLHF. The chain employs TRBV2 and TRBJ1-6; unclear D gene. Germline V gives CDR1 SNHLY, CDR2 FYNNEI. The CDR3 sequence is 15 residues long. V was cut by 4 bases and J by 7 bases, with 14 bases left in between.

The gene calls are TRBV14 and TRBJ2-3; possibly TRBD1 for D (6 bases). CDR1 SGHDN and CDR2 FVKESK come from the germline V gene. The length of the CDR3 is 14 residues. V dropped 4 bases and J dropped 1 base, with 9 bases sitting between them. The CDR3 here is CASSPHRGTDTQYF. DNA for the CDR3: TGTGCCAGCAGCCCGCACAGGGGCACAGATACGCAGTATTTT.

This chain joins TRBV27 and TRBJ1-2; 8 nucleotides line up with TRBD1. V lost 4 bases, J lost 5 bases, and 3 bases stayed unmatched. The V gene's germline CDR1 is MNHEY and CDR2 SMNVEV (reference sequence). The CDR3 consists of 13 residues. CDR3 region: CASSSHRGYGYTF. CDR3 DNA sequence: TGTGCCAGCAGTTCGCACAGGGGGTATGGCTACACCTTC.

This rearrangement joins TRBV11-1 to TRBJ2-2; D possibly corresponds to TRBD1 (6 bases). The V gene's germline CDR1 is SGHAT and CDR2 FQDESV (reference sequence). Trimming shortened V by 1 base and J by 1 base, and 16 bases separated the two germline ends. The CDR3 runs to 18 residues. The CDR3 here is CASSLDRVLLWNTGELFF. In DNA, the CDR3 is TGTGCCAGCAGCTTAGACAGGGTACTTTTGTGGAACACCGGGGAGCTGTTTTTT.

At least ten counts were recorded for this clonotype. This rearrangement joins TRBV5-1 to TRBJ1-1; unclear D gene. Germline assignment: CDR1 SGHRS and CDR2 YFSETQ. Trimming removed 2 bases from V and 5 bases from J, with 10 bases in between. The CDR3 runs to 13 residues. This chain's CDR3 is CASSFTPGTEAFF. CDR3 nucleotides: TGCGCCAGCAGCTTCACTCCGGGGACTGAAGCTTTCTTT.